One and the same sample provided the 16 T cell receptor beta chains below, sequenced in a study of blood T cell repertoires in COVID-19. Method: immunoSEQ multiplex PCR; TCRdb's copy keeps in-frame clones and lacks some. The sample records 200,000 to 250,000 clones, approximately 86% being singletons. The sequencing sample was made of PBMCs or T cells enriched from blood (not recorded which). The receptors come from a man between 18 and 29 years old with acute COVID-19.

The chain recombines TRBV28 with TRBJ1-2; D possibly corresponds to TRBD1 (5 bases). Looked up from germline, CDR1 is MDHEN and CDR2 is SYDVKM. CDR3 length: 11 amino acids. Trimming pared 6 bases from V and 5 bases from J, leaving 7 bases between. DNA of the CDR3: TGTGCCAGCAGCCGGACATATGGCTACACCTTC. It codes for CASSRTYGYTF.

In regard to this clone: The sample holds other DNA sequences that translate to the same CDR3. The rearrangement links TRBV6-5 to TRBJ2-5, with 9 nucleotides matching TRBD1. V was clipped by 0 bases and J by 2 bases; unmatched bases: 1. The CDR3 loop spans 15 amino acids. CDR1 MNHEY and CDR2 SVGAGI come from the germline V gene. CDR3 sequence: CASSYSGQGQETQYF. The CDR3 nucleotides are TGTGCCAGCAGTTACTCGGGACAGGGACAAGAGACCCAGTACTTC.

The V gene is TRBV3-1 (or the pseudogene TRBV3-2), the J gene TRBJ1-2, with a weak D call TRBD1 (6 bases). CDR3 length: 14 amino acids. CDR1 and CDR2 (germline): LGHDT, YNNKEL (reference sequence). The ends were cut back, 6 bases at V and 0 bases at J, with 11 bases in the middle. The CDR3 here is CASRAGETNYGYTF. The DNA of the CDR3 is TGTGCCAGCAGGGCAGGGGAAACTAACTATGGCTACACCTTC.

This clone was seen just once. The chain recombines TRBV6-7 with TRBJ2-7; tentative D call: TRBD1 (6 bases). TRBV6-7 is an ORF; its function is uncertain. Deletions cut 7 bases from V and 5 bases from J, with 18 bases between. The CDR3 runs 14 residues. CDR3 protein: CASNPQGVDHEQYF. CDR3 sequence (DNA): TGTGCCAGCAACCCACAGGGCGTAGACCACGAGCAGTACTTC.

The genes are TRBV28 and TRBJ1-5; maybe TRBD1 (6 bases). The CDR3 loop spans 15 amino acids. V shed 2 bases and J shed 6 bases, with 14 bases lying between them. CDR1 and CDR2 (germline): MDHEN, SYDVKM. The CDR3 loop is CASSLHSQGRQPQHF. CDR3 sequence (DNA): TGTGCCAGCAGTTTACATTCCCAGGGGCGTCAGCCCCAGCATTTT.

The V and J genes are TRBV28 and TRBJ1-5, with 7 bases lining up with TRBD1. V dropped 6 bases and J dropped 2; count of bases not matched to a gene: 7. Germline-derived CDR1 and CDR2 are MDHEN and SYDVKM. CDR3 length equals 15 residues. The CDR3 region is CASSPRGEGNQPQHF. The CDR3 nucleotides read TGTGCCAGCAGCCCCAGGGGGGAGGGCAATCAGCCCCAGCATTTT.

This clone has only a few counts. The chain recombines TRBV2 with TRBJ2-5, with TRBD2 identical over 12 bases. J lost 4 bases, V lost 6 bases, and 3 bases had no gene match. The CDR3 is 14 residues long. CDR1 is SNHLY and CDR2 is FYNNEI in the germline V gene. CDR3 loop: CASSGLAGRETQYF. DNA for the CDR3: TGTGCCAGCAGCGGACTAGCGGGAAGAGAGACCCAGTACTTC.

This chain connects TRBV27 to TRBJ1-2, with TRBD1 matching 7 bases. The CDR3 loop spans 16 amino acids. V lost 5 bases and J lost 0; bases outside the gene matches: 9. Germline lookup yields CDR1 MNHEY and CDR2 SMNVEV (reference sequence). CDR3 nucleotides: TGTGCCAGCAGTGCATACAGGGGCCCAGCTAACTATGGCTACACCTTC. This translates into CASSAYRGPANYGYTF.

The rearrangement joins TRBV21-1 to TRBJ1-5; the table names TRBD1, a call not compared with the DNA. TRBV21-1 is reported as a pseudogene. This CDR3 is 16 amino acids long. CDR3 nucleotides: TGTGCCAGCAGCAATCAGGACAGGGCTAAGAATCAGCCCCAGCATTTT. Translating it yields CASSNQDRAKNQPQHF.

CDR3 sequence (DNA): TGTGCCAGCAGCCCTGGGACTAGCGGGGTTGGCGAGCAGTACTTC. Its protein product is CASSPGTSGVGEQYF. The chain carries TRBV11-3 and TRBJ2-7, with 13 nucleotides matching TRBD2. Per the germline V gene, CDR1 is SGHNT and CDR2 is YENEEA. The CDR3 loop spans 15 amino acids. The V and J ends lost 5 bases and 6 bases, in that order; junction bases with no gene match: 7. Full variable domain (remainder filled in from reference TRBV11-3 and TRBJ2-7): EAGVVQSPRYKIIEKKQPVAFWCNPISGHNTLYWYLQNLGQGPELLIRYENEEAVDDSQLPKDRFSAERLKGVDSTLKIQPAELGDSAVYLCASSPGTSGVGEQYFGPGTRLTVT.

This clone was picked up one time. The identical CDR3 is also encoded by other nucleotide sequences in the sample. V gene TRBV11-3 combines with J gene TRBJ1-1; D unclear. Looked up from germline, CDR1 is SGHNT and CDR2 is YENEEA. Trimming removed 0 bases at V and 3 bases at J, with 5 bases between. This CDR3 region has 13 residues. The CDR3 is CASSLDRDTEAFF. DNA for the CDR3: TGTGCCAGCAGCTTAGACCGCGACACTGAAGCTTTCTTT.

The rearrangement joins TRBV27 to TRBJ1-5; the D is unclear. This CDR3 is built from 13 residues. Trimming took 3 bases from V and 7 from J, leaving 10 bases between them. Germline loops: CDR1 MNHEY, CDR2 SMNVEV (reference sequence). CDR3 bases: TGTGCCAGCAGTTTGAGGGCTGGCCAGCCCCAGCATTTT. Its translation: CASSLRAGQPQHF.

This chain connects TRBV11-3 to TRBJ2-6; 8 bases fit TRBD1. V shed 6 bases, J shed 0 bases, and the junction held 4 bases outside the gene matches. There are 16 residues in the CDR3. Germline CDR1 and CDR2: SGHNT and YENEEA. CDR3 sequence reads: CASRVTGGSGANVLTF. In DNA form, the CDR3 reads TGTGCCAGCAGGGTTACAGGGGGCTCTGGGGCCAACGTCCTGACTTTC.

The chain uses TRBV5-1 and TRBJ1-4; 7 bases are shared with TRBD1. Germline values: CDR1 SGHRS, CDR2 YFSETQ. V was pared by 0 bases and J by 3 bases, with 2 bases of the junction left unmatched. The CDR3 extends over 15 amino acids. The CDR3 DNA is TGCGCCAGCAGCTTGGGAGGGGGCTCTAATGAAAAACTGTTTTTT. This gives the protein CASSLGGGSNEKLFF.

This clone was found once. V is TRBV6-5 and J is TRBJ1-1; perhaps TRBD1 as D (5 bases). Germline lookup yields CDR1 MNHEY and CDR2 SVGAGI. The CDR3 extends over 13 amino acids. Trimming removed 7 bases from V and 3 bases from J, with 12 bases in between. The CDR3 is CASTVDSYTEAFF. In nucleotides, the CDR3 is TGTGCCAGCACCGTAGACAGCTACACTGAAGCTTTCTTT.

The chain employs TRBV30 and TRBJ2-1, with 10 bases matching TRBD2. Germline assignment: CDR1 GTSNPN and CDR2 SVGIG (reference sequence). With V trimmed by 2 bases and J by 2 bases, 3 bases remained unmatched. This CDR3 comprises 15 residues. The CDR3 nucleotides are TGTGCCTGGAGTCCCCTAGCGGGAGCCTACAATGAGCAGTTCTTC. This encodes CAWSPLAGAYNEQFF.